This TCR beta chain was recovered during a study of shared clonotypes between healthy human individuals. Every one of the donors was a Caucasian adult that lived in Nashville, Tennessee. TCRdb keeps only in-frame clones here, not all; method: immunoSEQ multiplex PCR. This table has 1,400,000 or so clones, approximately 98.5% appearing once. CDR3 length: 17 amino acids. CDR1 is MNHEY, CDR2 SMNVEV, per germline (reference sequence). V shed 5 bases and J shed 0 bases, with 20 bases lying between them. The chain recombines TRBV27 with TRBJ2-7, with unresolved D. The clonotype comes from a young man in good health. The sample comprised naive CD4+ T cells sorted from blood. Sample subset: CD45RA+ positively selected. The CDR3 DNA reads TGTGCCAGCAGTCCCACCCCAGCCATTTCGAGCTCCTACGAGCAGTACTTC. Residues: CASSPTPAISSSYEQYF.